Each of the 21 T cell receptor beta chains below was sequenced from the same sample in a study of OX40 agonist ivuxolimab in advanced cancers. Measured with immunoSEQ multiplex PCR; TCRdb has only the in-frame clones, and not every one. The sample contains 55,000 to 70,000 clones, about 90% of which appear only once. The source was CD4+ or CD8+ T cells sorted from blood, collected in a trial of the OX40 agonist ivuxolimab. The receptors were gathered from an adult with an advanced solid tumor such as melanoma, head and neck, liver or kidney cancer.

This clone was detected only once. The genes are TRBV29-1 and TRBJ1-1, with 8 bases aligning to TRBD1. The CDR3 spans 14 residues. V was pared by 7 bases and J by 2 bases, with 9 bases of the junction left unmatched. Germline V gene data show CDR1 as SQVTM and CDR2 as ANQGSEA. CDR3: CSGTTGQANTEAFF. CDR3 bases: TGCAGCGGGACTACGGGACAGGCCAACACTGAAGCTTTCTTT.

This clone came up once. The rearrangement joins TRBV7-9 to TRBJ2-2, with D possibly matching TRBD2 (6 bases). This CDR3 is built from 15 residues. V was shortened by 5 bases and J by 4 bases, with 14 bases between the two germline ends. CDR1 SEHNR and CDR2 FQNEAQ come from the germline V gene (reference sequence). The CDR3 coding sequence is TGTGCCAGCAGCCCCCGGCCGGAGGGCACCGGGGAGCTGTTTTTT. Translation gives CASSPRPEGTGELFF.

V and J are TRBV28 and TRBJ2-3; the D is unclear. The V and J ends lost 6 bases and 2 bases respectively, with 15 bases between them. CDR3 length: 15 residues. Germline V gene data show CDR1 as MDHEN and CDR2 as SYDVKM. CDR3 DNA: TGTGCCAGCAGCCGGATATCAATGGCCACAGATACGCAGTATTTT. As protein: CASSRISMATDTQYF.

The chain couples TRBV5-1 to TRBJ1-1, with 9 bases lining up with TRBD1. The germline V gene has CDR1 SGHRS and CDR2 YFSETQ. V lost 4 bases, J lost 4 bases, and 8 bases stayed unmatched. There are 15 residues in the CDR3. CDR3 nucleotides: TGCGCCAGCAGCCCCCGGACAGGGGTGGGCACTGAAGCTTTCTTT. Translating gives CASSPRTGVGTEAFF. Full variable domain (remainder filled in from reference TRBV5-1 and TRBJ1-1): KAGVTQTPRYLIKTRGQQVTLSCSPISGHRSVSWYQQTPGQGLQFLFEYFSETQRNKGNFPGRFSGRQFSNSRSEMNVSTLELGDSALYLCASSPRTGVGTEAFFGQGTRLTVV.

The chain joins TRBV5-1 to TRBJ2-1, with D hard to call. Per the germline V gene, CDR1 is SGHRS and CDR2 is YFSETQ. V lost 0 bases and J 3 bases, leaving 10 bases between the germline ends. The CDR3 extends over 15 amino acids. The CDR3 loop reads CASSLAGIDYNEQFF. CDR3 nucleotide sequence: TGCGCCAGCAGCTTGGCGGGCATCGACTACAATGAGCAGTTCTTC.

The rearrangement joins TRBV7-9 to TRBJ1-3; D unresolved. Trimming pared 5 bases from V and 0 bases from J, leaving 11 bases between. The germline V gene encodes CDR1 SEHNR and CDR2 FQNEAQ (reference sequence). This CDR3 is 15 amino acids long. The DNA of the CDR3 is TGTGCCAGCAGCCCGCAGAGAAGCTCTGGAAACACCATATATTTT. Translating it yields CASSPQRSSGNTIYF.

This chain joins TRBV19 and TRBJ2-6; 7 bases match TRBD1. CDR1 and CDR2 (germline): LNHDA, SQIVND (reference sequence). The CDR3 is made up of 17 amino acids. V was clipped by 1 base and J by 2 bases; unmatched bases: 5. DNA for the CDR3: TGTGCCAGTAGTATAGCCGACAGGGTGGCTGGGGCCAACGTCCTGACTTTC. As protein: CASSIADRVAGANVLTF.

The chain uses TRBV7-9 and TRBJ2-7; possibly TRBD2 for D (5 bases). This CDR3 is built from 17 residues. V shed 0 bases and J shed 3 bases, with 18 bases lying between them. The germline V gene encodes CDR1 SEHNR and CDR2 FQNEAQ (reference sequence). CDR3 coding DNA: TGTGCCAGCAGCTTAGCAAAAGGTTTACGGGAAATCTACGAGCAGTACTTC. Residues: CASSLAKGLREIYEQYF.

Only a few counts were recorded for this clone. V is TRBV28 and J is TRBJ1-2; D perhaps matches TRBD1 (6 bases). V lost 1 base, J lost 2 bases, and 14 bases lay in between. CDR1 and CDR2 (germline): MDHEN, SYDVKM. The CDR3 runs 16 residues. The CDR3: CASSLFDRRTNYGYTF. The CDR3 DNA sequence: TGTGCCAGCAGTTTATTTGACAGGCGGACAAACTATGGCTACACCTTC.

This clone has just one count. This chain joins TRBV29-1 and TRBJ1-1; TRBD1 agrees at 7 bases. The germline CDR1 and CDR2 sequences are SQVTM and ANQGSEA. V lost 4 bases, J lost 8 bases, and 7 bases stayed unmatched. The CDR3 runs to 12 residues. This chain's CDR3 is CSVVGEGAEAFF. The CDR3 nucleotides are TGCAGCGTTGTTGGAGAGGGGGCCGAAGCTTTCTTT.

The rearrangement links TRBV5-5 to TRBJ2-6; D gene unclear. Germline V gene data show CDR1 as SGHKS and CDR2 as YYEKEE (reference sequence). V lost 0 bases and J lost 2, with 9 bases in between. The CDR3 is 16 residues long. The CDR3 DNA sequence: TGTGCCAGCAGCTTGGCCAATGGGGCTGGGGCCAACGTCCTGACTTTC. Translated: CASSLANGAGANVLTF.

The chain has TRBV25-1 and TRBJ2-7; 14 bases align to TRBD2. Germline values: CDR1 MGHDK, CDR2 SYGVNS. CDR3 length: 17 residues. Unmatched junction bases numbered 7, after V lost 4 bases and J lost 2 bases. The CDR3 DNA is TGTGCCAGCAGTGGGGGGACTAGCGGGAGAGGGACCTACGAGCAGTACTTC. Translated: CASSGGTSGRGTYEQYF.

The V gene is TRBV7-6, the J gene TRBJ2-3; D is unclear. V gave up 2 bases and J gave up 3 bases, with 6 bases separating them. The germline V gene encodes CDR1 SGHVS and CDR2 FNYEAQ. The length of the CDR3 is 13 residues. This CDR3 reads CASSLQITDTQYF. The CDR3, as DNA: TGTGCCAGCAGCTTACAGATAACAGATACGCAGTATTTT. Looking up the rest from reference TRBV7-6 and TRBJ2-3 gives the full variable domain: GAGVSQSPRYKVTKRGQDVALRCDPISGHVSLYWYRQALGQGPEFLTYFNYEAQQDKSGLPNDRFSAERPEGSISTLTIQRTEQRDSAMYRCASSLQITDTQYFGPGTRLTVL.

The chain has TRBV5-1 and TRBJ2-1; 12 bases fit TRBD2. Trimming took 0 bases from V and 5 from J; bases not matched to a gene: 6. There are 17 residues in the CDR3. CDR1 and CDR2 from the germline V gene are SGHRS and YFSETQ. The CDR3 spells CASSLALTSGSHNEQFF. The CDR3 nucleotides read TGCGCCAGCAGCTTGGCCTTGACTAGCGGGAGCCACAATGAGCAGTTCTTC.

This clone appeared a single time. The chain links TRBV28 to TRBJ1-1; D might be TRBD1 (5 bases). The CDR3 is 15 residues long. With 6 bases removed from V and 0 bases from J, the gap between germline ends came to 14 bases. Germline lookup yields CDR1 MDHEN and CDR2 SYDVKM. The CDR3 here is CASRNLRGMNTEAFF. As DNA, the CDR3 is TGTGCCAGCAGGAACCTTAGGGGTATGAACACTGAAGCTTTCTTT. Together with reference TRBV28 and TRBJ1-1, the CDR3 gives the full variable domain: DVKVTQSSRYLVKRTGEKVFLECVQDMDHENMFWYRQDPGLGLRLIYFSYDVKMKEKGDIPEGYSVSREKKERFSLILESASTNQTSMYLCASRNLRGMNTEAFFGQGTRLTVV.

The chain links TRBV6-4 to TRBJ1-2; D unresolved. CDR1 is MRHNA and CDR2 is SNTAGT in the germline V gene. V was pared by 3 bases and J by 4 bases, with 9 bases between. The CDR3 contains 13 residues. The CDR3, as DNA: TGTGCCAGCAGTGAAGGCGGAGCCTATGGCTACACCTTC. Protein: CASSEGGAYGYTF.

The chain joins TRBV6-1 to TRBJ2-2; either TRBD1 or TRBD2 may supply D (6 bases each). The V and J ends lost 5 bases and 7 bases respectively, with 17 bases between them. This CDR3 has 15 amino acids. Looked up from germline, CDR1 is MNHNS and CDR2 is SASEGT. The DNA for the CDR3 is TGTGCCAGCAGTACACAGGGAGGAAAGGGCGGGGAGCTGTTTTTT. This gives the protein CASSTQGGKGGELFF.

The rearrangement joins TRBV10-1 to TRBJ2-6; the D is unclear. The CDR3 is made up of 10 amino acids. Per the germline V gene, CDR1 is WNHNN and CDR2 is SYGVQD (reference sequence). V was shortened by 7 bases and J by 12 bases, with 7 bases between the two germline ends. The CDR3 loop is CASIRGVLTF. Here the CDR3 DNA reads TGCGCCAGCATTCGAGGCGTCCTGACTTTC.

The chain employs TRBV2 and TRBJ2-2, with D maybe TRBD1 (5 bases). This CDR3 is built from 15 residues. The V and J ends lost 4 bases and 2 bases respectively, with 11 bases between them. CDR1 SNHLY and CDR2 FYNNEI come from the germline V gene. The CDR3 bases are TGTGCCAGCAGTGTTATCAGGGTTAACACCGGGGAGCTGTTTTTT. Translated: CASSVIRVNTGELFF.

V is TRBV7-2 and J is TRBJ1-3; weak D call: TRBD1 (6 bases). Germline lookup yields CDR1 SGHTA and CDR2 FQGNSA. Trimming pared 7 bases from V and 2 bases from J, leaving 15 bases between. The CDR3 length is 15 residues. CDR3 protein: CASTTWGRTGNTIYF. The CDR3, as DNA: TGTGCCAGCACCACCTGGGGGCGAACTGGAAACACCATATATTTT.

V gene TRBV30 combines with J gene TRBJ2-1; D unclear. V lost 2 bases and J lost 4, with 21 bases in between. The germline V gene encodes CDR1 GTSNPN and CDR2 SVGIG (reference sequence). This CDR3 has 17 amino acids. As DNA, the CDR3 is TGTGCCTGGAGTCCTCCCCCCCAAGCGAAAGGGTACAATGAGCAGTTCTTC. Translating gives CAWSPPPQAKGYNEQFF.